The sequence of this T cell receptor (beta chain) was determined in a study of CD8 T cells in Susac syndrome. Trimming at V came to 6 bases and at J to 5 bases, leaving 2 bases not matched to a gene. The length of the CDR3 is 13 residues. Random hexamers were used to reverse transcribe the RNA input (roughly 0.5 to 1 ug). TCRdb ran MiXCR on the immunoSEQ multiplex PCR reads and lists one entry per CDR3 protein. The sample carries under 350,000 distinct CDR3 sequences, around 90% recorded once. The sequenced material came from CD4+ T cells from PBMCs. This receptor was obtained from a human donor with multiple sclerosis. This chain connects TRBV12-3 or TRBV12-4 to TRBJ2-2, with 8 bases identical to TRBD2. The CDR3 region has the DNA TGTGCCAGCAGGGTAGCGGGAACCGGGGAGCTGTTTTTT. Translation gives CASRVAGTGELFF.